The rows below give T cell receptor beta chains drawn from one sample of a study of shared clonotypes between healthy human individuals. Only in-frame clones appear in the TCRdb table, and some are missing; sequencing was by immunoSEQ multiplex PCR. The sample records about half a million clones, over 75% being singletons. Sequencing input: PBMCs. Receptors were obtained from a middle-aged woman in good health. Some clones in this sample may be carry-over from other donors' samples. CDR3s include the opening cysteine and the closing phenylalanine or tryptophan. A D gene is named only where the DNA matches it firmly. Clone size is not always given. Where it is, it says once, few, many or a class for expanded clones.

>TRBD1|TRBV5-6|-|TRBJ2-5
TGTGCCAGCAGCTTCCGGACAGGGAAAGAGACCCAGTACTTC
CASSFRTGKETQYF
>-|TRBV2|many|TRBJ2-7
TGTGCCAGCAGTCCCTCCTACGAGCAGTACTTC
CASSPSYEQYF
>-|TRBV7-8|-|TRBJ2-1
TGTGCCAGCAGCCCCAAGGACAGCTTCTCCTACAATGAGCAGTTCTTC
CASSPKDSFSYNEQFF
>-|TRBV27|-|TRBJ1-1
TGTGCCAGCAGTTTATCGTCCGAATTTGAAGCTTTCTTT
CASSLSSEFEAFF
>-|TRBV5-1|-|TRBJ2-5
TGCGCCAGCAGCTTCGGGCAGGGTGAGACCCAGTACTTC
CASSFGQGETQYF
>-|TRBV27|once|TRBJ2-1
TGTGCCAGCAGGCCGGAGAGAGGGCACTACAATAAGCAGTTCTTC
CASRPERGHYNKQFF
>-|TRBV29-1|-|TRBJ1-3
TGCAGCGGGGGGGGCGGCTCTGGAAACACCATATATTTT
CSGGGGSGNTIYF
>TRBD1|TRBV15|once|TRBJ1-4
TGTGCCACCAGCGGACGGACAGGGCGGGAAAAACTGTTTTTT
CATSGRTGREKLFF
>TRBD1|TRBV11-2|-|TRBJ2-2
TGTGCCAGCAGCCAGGACAGGCTCGGGGAGCTGTTTTTT
CASSQDRLGELFF
>TRBD2|TRBV19|-|TRBJ2-1
TGTGCCAGTAGTACCGGCCTAGCGGGAAGTGAGCAGTTCTTC
CASSTGLAGSEQFF
>-|TRBV6-6|-|TRBJ2-7
TGTGCCAGCAGTCCGGGCGTAAGAGAGCAGTACTTC
CASSPGVREQYF
>-|TRBV6-6|-|TRBJ1-5
TGTGCCAGCAGTTACGGGCAGGGGTCTCAGCCCCAGCATTTT
CASSYGQGSQPQHF
>TRBD2|TRBV30|-|TRBJ2-3
TGTGCCTGGACTAGCGGGAGAGATACGCAGTATTTT
CAWTSGRDTQYF
>-|TRBV18|-|TRBJ1-1
TGTGCCAGCTCACCCTCCGGGTTGAACACTGAAGCTTTCTTT
CASSPSGLNTEAFF
>TRBD1|TRBV28|-|TRBJ1-2
TGTGCCAGCTGGCCGGGACAGGGGTCGGGAGGCTACACCTTC
CASWPGQGSGGYTF
>-|TRBV7-6|-|TRBJ2-7
TGTGCCAGCAGCCTCCGGGACCAACCCTACGAGCAGTACTTC
CASSLRDQPYEQYF
>TRBD2|TRBV7-2|once|TRBJ2-7
TGTGCCAGCAGCACGTCCGGGACTAGTGGGACCTACGAGCAGTACTTC
CASSTSGTSGTYEQYF
>TRBD2|TRBV7-8|-|TRBJ2-3
TGTGCCAGCAGCTTAGCGGCGGGAGCTAGCACAGATACGCAGTATTTT
CASSLAAGASTDTQYF
>-|TRBV2|-|TRBJ1-2
TGTGCCAGCAGTGAAGCCAGGGGAGTCTATGGCTACACCTTC
CASSEARGVYGYTF
>TRBD1|TRBV11-2|-|TRBJ2-2
TGTGCCAGCAGCGTGGCCCGGACAGGGATCGGGGAGCTGTTTTTT
CASSVARTGIGELFF
>TRBD1|TRBV19|-|TRBJ1-5
TGTGCCAGTAGTTTCTCATGGACAGGGCCGGTATACAATCAGCCCCAGCATTTT
CASSFSWTGPVYNQPQHF
>-|TRBV6-1|-|TRBJ2-7
TGTGCCGGCGGGGAATACTACGAGCAGTACTTC
CAGGEYYEQYF
>TRBD1|TRBV30|-|TRBJ2-5
TGTGCCTGGAGGGACAGGGGTGTAGAGACCCAGTACTTC
CAWRDRGVETQYF
>-|TRBV10-3|once|TRBJ1-5
TGTGCCATCAGTGAGTCTTCGGTCCGGAGCAATCAGCCCCAGCATTTT
CAISESSVRSNQPQHF
>-|TRBV29-1|-|TRBJ2-1
TGCAGCACTGAGGACTCCTTTACCTACAATGAGCAGTTCTTC
CSTEDSFTYNEQFF
>TRBD2|TRBV7-3|-|TRBJ2-2
TGTGCCAGCAGCTCTTTAGCGGGAACCGGGGAGCTGTTTTTT
CASSSLAGTGELFF
>-|TRBV7-3|once|TRBJ2-2
TGTGCCAGCAGCCCCACCCCGGTTACCGGGGAGCTGTTTTTT
CASSPTPVTGELFF
>-|TRBV14|-|TRBJ2-5
TGTGCCAGCAGCCACGGGGCGCGGGGGACCCAGTACTTC
CASSHGARGTQYF
>-|TRBV4-2|-|TRBJ1-4
TGTGCCAGCAGACTGGACAGTCGGGAAAAACTGTTTTTT
CASRLDSREKLFF
>TRBD2|TRBV27|-|TRBJ2-5
TGTGCCAGCAGCCCCGGCCGGTGGGCGGGAGTGGAGACCCAGTACTTC
CASSPGRWAGVETQYF
>TRBD1|TRBV29-1|once|TRBJ2-1
TGCAGCGTTGAGCTCCCAGGGACAGGGGGCAATGAGCAGTTCTTC
CSVELPGTGGNEQFF
>-|TRBV28|once|TRBJ1-1
TGTGCCAGCAGTTTAATTGGAGGGTTGGGTACTGAAGCTTTCTTT
CASSLIGGLGTEAFF
>TRBD2|TRBV5-6|-|TRBJ2-7
TGTGCCAGCAGCTTGACACTAGCGATCTACGAGCAGTACTTC
CASSLTLAIYEQYF
>TRBD1|TRBV28|few|TRBJ2-6
TGTGCCAGCAGCAACAGGGGGCTTGGGGCCAACGTCCTGACTTTC
CASSNRGLGANVLTF
>-|TRBV28|-|TRBJ1-2
TGTGCCAGCAGTTGGGGACATCGCCCACATTATGGCTACACCTTC
CASSWGHRPHYGYTF
>TRBD2|TRBV30|-|TRBJ2-3
TGTGCCTGCATCGGGAGGGCCGGGAATACGCAGTATTTT
CACIGRAGNTQYF
>TRBD2|TRBV7-3|-|TRBJ2-1
TGTGCCAGCAGTAGAGAGGGGCCAGCGGGAGGTGGCCGTGGGTACAATGAGCAGTTCTTC
CASSREGPAGGGRGYNEQFF
>TRBD2|TRBV7-9|-|TRBJ2-1
TGTGCCAGCAGCTTAATTTCGGCTAGCGGGAGTGGGGATGAGCAGTTCTTC
CASSLISASGSGDEQFF
>TRBD2|TRBV18|-|TRBJ2-7
TGTGCCAGCTCACTTAGCGGGAGTTCCTACGAGCAGTACTTC
CASSLSGSSYEQYF
>TRBD2|TRBV4-1|-|TRBJ2-3
TGCGCCAGCAGCCAAGGGGGACTAGCGGGTTACACAGATACGCAGTATTTT
CASSQGGLAGYTDTQYF
>TRBD2|TRBV5-1|-|TRBJ2-7
TGCGCCAGCAGCTTGACTGAGCGGGAGGCCTACTACGAGCAGTACTTC
CASSLTEREAYYEQYF
>TRBD2|TRBV7-2|-|TRBJ2-5
TGTGCCAGCAGCCGAGCCGGGACTAGAGAGACCCAGTACTTC
CASSRAGTRETQYF
>-|TRBV29-1|-|TRBJ1-4
TGCAGCGTTCGTCGATCCGTCCATGCCTTTAAACTGTTTTTT
CSVRRSVHAFKLFF
>-|TRBV11-1|-|TRBJ2-1
TGTGCCAGCAGCTTAGGATGGGGGACTTCCTACAATGAGCAGTTCTTC
CASSLGWGTSYNEQFF
>-|TRBV6-5|-|TRBJ1-2
TGTGCCAGCAGCTTACGTCCGAAAAACTATGGCTACACCTTC
CASSLRPKNYGYTF
>-|TRBV7-3|many|TRBJ2-5
TGTGCCAGCAGCTCAGAAGAGACCCAGTACTTC
CASSSEETQYF
>TRBD2|TRBV5-4|-|TRBJ2-3
TGTGCCAGCAGTTCCCAACTAGCGGGAGGGCCGAGAGATACGCAGTATTTT
CASSSQLAGGPRDTQYF
>-|TRBV7-9|-|TRBJ1-3
TGTGCCAGCAGCGCCGACAGTGCTGGAAACACCATATATTTT
CASSADSAGNTIYF
>TRBD2|TRBV5-1|many|TRBJ2-3
TGCGCCAGCAGCAAAGGACTAGCGACGAACACAGATACGCAGTATTTT
CASSKGLATNTDTQYF
>TRBD2|TRBV7-2|-|TRBJ2-7
TGTGCCAGCAGTACTAGCGGGCTGAACTACGAGCAGTACTTC
CASSTSGLNYEQYF
>-|TRBV15|-|TRBJ2-5
TGTGCCACCAGCAGAGATGCCCGAGAGACCCAGTACTTC
CATSRDARETQYF
>-|TRBV15|-|TRBJ1-5
TGTGCCACCAGCCCCTCCCGGAGACAGCCCCAGCATTTT
CATSPSRRQPQHF
>-|TRBV19|-|TRBJ1-2
TGTGCCAGTGACCCTGGGGGGGGCTATGGCTACACCTTC
CASDPGGGYGYTF
>-|TRBV11-3|few|TRBJ2-2
TGTGCCAGCAGCTTGGAGAACACCGGGGAGCTGTTTTTT
CASSLENTGELFF